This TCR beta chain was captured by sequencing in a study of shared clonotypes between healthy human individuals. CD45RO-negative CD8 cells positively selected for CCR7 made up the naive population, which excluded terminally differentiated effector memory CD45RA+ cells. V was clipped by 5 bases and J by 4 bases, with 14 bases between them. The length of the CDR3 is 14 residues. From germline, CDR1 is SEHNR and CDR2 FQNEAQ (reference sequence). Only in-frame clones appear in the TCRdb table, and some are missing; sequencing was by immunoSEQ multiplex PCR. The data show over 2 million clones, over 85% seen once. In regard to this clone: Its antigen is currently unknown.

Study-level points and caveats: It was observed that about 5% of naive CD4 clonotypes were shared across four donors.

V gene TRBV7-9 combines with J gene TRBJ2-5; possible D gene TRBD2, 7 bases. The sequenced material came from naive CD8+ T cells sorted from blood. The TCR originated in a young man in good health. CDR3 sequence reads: CASSDTGRGETQYF. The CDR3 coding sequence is TGTGCCAGCAGCGACACAGGGAGGGGAGAGACCCAGTACTTC.